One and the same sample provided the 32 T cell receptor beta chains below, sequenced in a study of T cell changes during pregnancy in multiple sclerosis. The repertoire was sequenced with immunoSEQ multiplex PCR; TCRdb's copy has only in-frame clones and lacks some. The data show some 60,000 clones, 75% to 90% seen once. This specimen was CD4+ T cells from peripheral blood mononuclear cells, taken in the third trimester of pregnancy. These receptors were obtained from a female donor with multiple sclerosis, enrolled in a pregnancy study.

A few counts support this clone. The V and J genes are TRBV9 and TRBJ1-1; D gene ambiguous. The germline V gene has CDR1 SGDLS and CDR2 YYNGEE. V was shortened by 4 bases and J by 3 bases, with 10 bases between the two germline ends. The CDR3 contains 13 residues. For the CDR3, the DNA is TGTGCCAGCAGCCCAAGACAAGACACTGAAGCTTTCTTT. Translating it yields CASSPRQDTEAFF.

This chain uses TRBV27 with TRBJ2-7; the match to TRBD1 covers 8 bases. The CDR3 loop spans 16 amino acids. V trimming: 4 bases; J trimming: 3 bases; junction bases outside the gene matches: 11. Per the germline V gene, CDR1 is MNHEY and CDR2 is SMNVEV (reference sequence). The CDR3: CASSSTSGTGLYEQYF. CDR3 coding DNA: TGTGCCAGCAGTTCCACCTCCGGGACAGGCCTCTACGAGCAGTACTTC.

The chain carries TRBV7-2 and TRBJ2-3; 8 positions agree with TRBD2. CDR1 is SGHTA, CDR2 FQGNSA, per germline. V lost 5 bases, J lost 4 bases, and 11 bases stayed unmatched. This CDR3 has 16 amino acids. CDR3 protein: CASSPKPRGGSDTQYF. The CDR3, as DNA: TGTGCCAGCAGCCCCAAACCCCGCGGGGGGTCAGATACGCAGTATTTT. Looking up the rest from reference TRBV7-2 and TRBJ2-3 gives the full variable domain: GAGVSQSPSNKVTEKGKDVELRCDPISGHTALYWYRQSLGQGLEFLIYFQGNSAPDKSGLPSDRFSAERTGGSVSTLTIQRTQQEDSAVYLCASSPKPRGGSDTQYFGPGTRLTVL.

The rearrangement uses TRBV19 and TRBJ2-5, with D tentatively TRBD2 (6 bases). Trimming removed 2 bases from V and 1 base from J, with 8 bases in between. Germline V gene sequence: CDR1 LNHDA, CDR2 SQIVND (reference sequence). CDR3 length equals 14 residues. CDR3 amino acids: CASSITGGQETQYF. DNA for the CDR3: TGTGCCAGTAGTATAACCGGGGGCCAAGAGACCCAGTACTTC. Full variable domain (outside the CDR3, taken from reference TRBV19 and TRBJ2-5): DGGITQSPKYLFRKEGQNVTLSCEQNLNHDAMYWYRQDPGQGLRLIYYSQIVNDFQKGDIAEGYSVSREKKESFPLTVTSAQKNPTAFYLCASSITGGQETQYFGPGTRLLVL.

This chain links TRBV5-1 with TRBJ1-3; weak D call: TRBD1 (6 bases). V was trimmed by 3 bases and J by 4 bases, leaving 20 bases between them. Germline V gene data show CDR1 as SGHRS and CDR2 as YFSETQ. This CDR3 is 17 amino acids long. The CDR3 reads CASSWGPSTGTGNTIYF. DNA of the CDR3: TGCGCCAGCAGCTGGGGCCCTTCTACAGGGACCGGAAACACCATATATTTT.

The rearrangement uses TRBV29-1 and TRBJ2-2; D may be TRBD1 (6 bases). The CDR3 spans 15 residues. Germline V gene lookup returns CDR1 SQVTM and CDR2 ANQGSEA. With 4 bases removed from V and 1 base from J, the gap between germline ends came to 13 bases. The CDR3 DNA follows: TGCAGCGTTGGGGTGGGGGCGGGGAACACCGGGGAGCTGTTTTTT. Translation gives CSVGVGAGNTGELFF.

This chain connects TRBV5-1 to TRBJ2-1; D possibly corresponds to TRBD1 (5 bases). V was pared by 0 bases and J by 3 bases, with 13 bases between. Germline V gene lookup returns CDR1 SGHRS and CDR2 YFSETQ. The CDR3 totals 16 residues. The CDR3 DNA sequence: TGCGCCAGCAGCTTGGTGGTAGGACATTTCTACAATGAGCAGTTCTTC. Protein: CASSLVVGHFYNEQFF.

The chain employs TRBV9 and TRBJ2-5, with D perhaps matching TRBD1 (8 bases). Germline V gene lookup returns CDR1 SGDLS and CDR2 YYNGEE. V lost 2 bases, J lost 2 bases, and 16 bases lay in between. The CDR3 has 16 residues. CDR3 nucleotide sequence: TGTGCCAGCAGCGTGAGCGGGACAGGCGCTCAAGAGACCCAGTACTTC. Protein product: CASSVSGTGAQETQYF.

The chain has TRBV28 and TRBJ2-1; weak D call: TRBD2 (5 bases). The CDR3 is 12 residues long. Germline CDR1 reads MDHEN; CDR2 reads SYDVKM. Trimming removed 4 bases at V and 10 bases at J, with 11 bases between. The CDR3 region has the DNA TGTGCCAGCAGTTCCCGCAGAGGGGAGCAGTTCTTC. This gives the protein CASSSRRGEQFF.

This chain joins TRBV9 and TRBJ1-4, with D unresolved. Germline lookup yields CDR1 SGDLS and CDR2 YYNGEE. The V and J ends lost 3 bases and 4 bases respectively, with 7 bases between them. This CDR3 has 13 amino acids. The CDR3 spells CASSGLSNEKLFF. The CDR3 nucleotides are TGTGCCAGCAGCGGCCTCAGTAATGAAAAACTGTTTTTT.

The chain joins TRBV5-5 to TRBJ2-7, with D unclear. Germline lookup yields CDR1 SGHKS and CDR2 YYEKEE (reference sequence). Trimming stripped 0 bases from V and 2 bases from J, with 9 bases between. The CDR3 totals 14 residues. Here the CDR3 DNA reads TGTGCCAGCAGCTTGGTGCCACAGACCTACGAGCAGTACTTC. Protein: CASSLVPQTYEQYF.

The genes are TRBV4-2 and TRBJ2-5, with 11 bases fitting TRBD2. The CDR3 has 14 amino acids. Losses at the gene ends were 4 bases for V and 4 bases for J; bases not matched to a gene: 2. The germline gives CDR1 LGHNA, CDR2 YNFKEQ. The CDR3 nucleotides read TGTGCCAGCAGCCCCACTAGCGGGGGAGAGACCCAGTACTTC. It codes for CASSPTSGGETQYF.

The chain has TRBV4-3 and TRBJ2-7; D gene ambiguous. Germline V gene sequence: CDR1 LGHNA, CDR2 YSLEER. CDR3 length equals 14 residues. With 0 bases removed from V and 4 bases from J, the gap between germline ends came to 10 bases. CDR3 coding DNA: TGCGCCAGCAGCCAAGATCACAGAGCTTACGAGCAGTACTTC. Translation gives CASSQDHRAYEQYF.

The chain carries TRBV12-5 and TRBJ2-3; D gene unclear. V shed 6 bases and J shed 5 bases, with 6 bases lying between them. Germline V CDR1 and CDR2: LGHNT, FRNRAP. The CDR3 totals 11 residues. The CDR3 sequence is CASGLKDTQYF. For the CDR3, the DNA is TGTGCTAGTGGCCTTAAAGATACGCAGTATTTT.

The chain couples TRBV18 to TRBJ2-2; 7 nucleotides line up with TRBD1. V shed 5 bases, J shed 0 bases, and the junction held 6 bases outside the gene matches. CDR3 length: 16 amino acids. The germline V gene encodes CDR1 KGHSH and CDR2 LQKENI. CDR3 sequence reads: CASSADRATNTGELFF. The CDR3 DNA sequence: TGTGCCAGCTCAGCAGACAGGGCGACGAACACCGGGGAGCTGTTTTTT. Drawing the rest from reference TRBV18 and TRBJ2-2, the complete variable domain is NAGVMQNPRHLVRRRGQEARLRCSPMKGHSHVYWYRQLPEEGLKFMVYLQKENIIDESGMPKERFSAEFPKEGPSILRIQQVVRGDSAAYFCASSADRATNTGELFFGEGSRLTVL.

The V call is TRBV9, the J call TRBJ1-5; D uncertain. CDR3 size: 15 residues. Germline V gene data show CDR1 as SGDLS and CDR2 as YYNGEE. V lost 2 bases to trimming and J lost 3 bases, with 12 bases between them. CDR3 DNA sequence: TGTGCCAGCAGCGTGGGCAGCCCCTACAATCAGCCCCAGCATTTT. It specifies CASSVGSPYNQPQHF.

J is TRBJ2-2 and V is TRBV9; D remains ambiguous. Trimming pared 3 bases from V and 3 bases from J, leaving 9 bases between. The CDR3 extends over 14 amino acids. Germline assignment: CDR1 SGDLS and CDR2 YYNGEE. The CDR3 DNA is TGTGCCAGCAGCGCCCGACTGGACACCGGGGAGCTGTTTTTT. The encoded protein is CASSARLDTGELFF.

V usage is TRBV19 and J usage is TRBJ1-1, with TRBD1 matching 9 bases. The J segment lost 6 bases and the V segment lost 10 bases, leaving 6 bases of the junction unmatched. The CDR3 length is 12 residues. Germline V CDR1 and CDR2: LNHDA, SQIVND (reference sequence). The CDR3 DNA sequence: TGTGCCATCAAGGACAGGGGCGCTGAAGCTTTCTTT. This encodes CAIKDRGAEAFF.

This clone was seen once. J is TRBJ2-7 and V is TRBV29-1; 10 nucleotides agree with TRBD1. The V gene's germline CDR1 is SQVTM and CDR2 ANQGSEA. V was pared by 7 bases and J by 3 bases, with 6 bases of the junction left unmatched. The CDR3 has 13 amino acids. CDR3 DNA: TGCAGCGCTGGGACAGGGGACAACTACGAGCAGTACTTC. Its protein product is CSAGTGDNYEQYF.

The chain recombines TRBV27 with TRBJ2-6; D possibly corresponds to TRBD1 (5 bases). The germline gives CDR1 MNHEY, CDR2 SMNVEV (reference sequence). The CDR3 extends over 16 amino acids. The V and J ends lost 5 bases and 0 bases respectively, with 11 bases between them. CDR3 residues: CASSPRGRSGANVLTF. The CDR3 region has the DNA TGTGCCAGCAGTCCAAGGGGCCGCTCTGGGGCCAACGTCCTGACTTTC.

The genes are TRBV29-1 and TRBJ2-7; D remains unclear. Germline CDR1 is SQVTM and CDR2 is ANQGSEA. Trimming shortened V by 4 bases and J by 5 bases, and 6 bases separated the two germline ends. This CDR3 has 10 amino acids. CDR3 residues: CSVAQDEQYF. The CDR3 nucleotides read TGCAGCGTTGCTCAGGACGAGCAGTACTTC.

The CDR3 sequence is CAISENSDTEAFF. In DNA, the CDR3 is TGTGCCATCAGTGAGAACAGTGACACTGAAGCTTTCTTT. V and J are TRBV10-3 and TRBJ1-1; D is unclear. V was pared by 2 bases and J by 3 bases, with 7 bases between. The CDR3 has 13 residues. Germline-derived CDR1 and CDR2 are ENHRY and SYGVKD.

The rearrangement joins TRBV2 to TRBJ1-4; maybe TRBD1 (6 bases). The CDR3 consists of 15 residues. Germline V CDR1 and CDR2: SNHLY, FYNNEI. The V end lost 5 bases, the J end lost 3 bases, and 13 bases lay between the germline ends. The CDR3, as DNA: TGTGCCAGCAGTACAGGGATTTCGGCTAATGAAAAACTGTTTTTT. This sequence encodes CASSTGISANEKLFF.

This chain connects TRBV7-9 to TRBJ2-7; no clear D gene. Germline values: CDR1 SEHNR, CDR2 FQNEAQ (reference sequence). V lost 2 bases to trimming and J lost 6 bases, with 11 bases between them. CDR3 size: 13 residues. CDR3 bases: TGTGCCAGCAGCTTAAGTGCAGGATCCGAGCAGTACTTC. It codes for CASSLSAGSEQYF.

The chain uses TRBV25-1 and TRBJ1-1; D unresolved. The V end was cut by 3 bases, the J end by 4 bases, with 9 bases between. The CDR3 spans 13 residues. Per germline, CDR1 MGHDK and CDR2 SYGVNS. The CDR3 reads CASSDRLITEAFF. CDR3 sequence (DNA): TGTGCCAGCAGTGATCGGTTGATCACTGAAGCTTTCTTT.

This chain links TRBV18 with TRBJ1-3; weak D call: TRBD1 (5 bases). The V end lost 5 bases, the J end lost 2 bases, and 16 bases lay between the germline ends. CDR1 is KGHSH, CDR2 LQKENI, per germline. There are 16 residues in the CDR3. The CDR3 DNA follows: TGTGCCAGCTCAGCAATTCCAGGGAAAACTGGAAACACCATATATTTT. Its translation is CASSAIPGKTGNTIYF.

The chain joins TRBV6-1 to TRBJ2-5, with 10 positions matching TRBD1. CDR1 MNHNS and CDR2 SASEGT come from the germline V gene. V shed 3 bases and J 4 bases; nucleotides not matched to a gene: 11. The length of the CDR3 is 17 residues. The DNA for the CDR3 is TGTGCCAGCAGTGACTTCCGGGACAGGGGTTTTGGAGAGACCCAGTACTTC. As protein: CASSDFRDRGFGETQYF.

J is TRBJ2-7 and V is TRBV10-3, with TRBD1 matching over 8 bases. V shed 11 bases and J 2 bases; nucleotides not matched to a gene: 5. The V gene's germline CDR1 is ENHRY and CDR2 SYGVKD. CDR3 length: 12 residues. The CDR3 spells CASGQATYEQYF. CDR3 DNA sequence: TGTGCCTCGGGACAGGCCACCTACGAGCAGTACTTC.

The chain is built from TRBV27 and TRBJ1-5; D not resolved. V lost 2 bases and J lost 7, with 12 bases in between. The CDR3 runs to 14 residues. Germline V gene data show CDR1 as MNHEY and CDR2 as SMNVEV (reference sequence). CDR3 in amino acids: CASSLNGGGQPQHF. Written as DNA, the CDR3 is TGTGCCAGCAGTTTAAATGGCGGAGGACAGCCCCAGCATTTT.

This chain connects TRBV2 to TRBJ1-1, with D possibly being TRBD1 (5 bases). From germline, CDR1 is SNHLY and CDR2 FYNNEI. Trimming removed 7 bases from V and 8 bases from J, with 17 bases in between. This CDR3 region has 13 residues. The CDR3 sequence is CASKRQGDPEAFF. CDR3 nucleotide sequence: TGTGCCAGCAAACGTCAAGGGGATCCAGAAGCTTTCTTT.

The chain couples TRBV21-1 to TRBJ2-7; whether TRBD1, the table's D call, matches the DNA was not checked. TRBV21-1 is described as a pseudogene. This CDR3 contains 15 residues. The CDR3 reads CASSVWTGRGYEQYF. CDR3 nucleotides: TGTGCCAGCAGCGTCTGGACAGGGAGGGGGTACGAGCAGTACTTC.

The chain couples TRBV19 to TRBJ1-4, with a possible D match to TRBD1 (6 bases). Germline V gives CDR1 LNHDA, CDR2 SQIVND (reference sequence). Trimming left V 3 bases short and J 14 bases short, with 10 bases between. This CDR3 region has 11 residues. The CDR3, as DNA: TGTGCCAGTAGTATGAACAGGGACCTGTTTTTT. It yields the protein CASSMNRDLFF.